The 29 T cell receptor beta chains below come from one sample, sequenced in a study of cytomegalovirus exposure and HLA in healthy donors. The study ran its PCR with 60 Vbeta and 13 Jbeta primers. TCRdb keeps only in-frame clones here, not all; method: immunoSEQ multiplex PCR. The sample comprises about 160,000 clones, around 80% of which are singletons, and roughly 6.2% rests with the top ten. Specimen: PBMCs. Source of these receptors: a male donor in good health and CMV-seropositive.

The CDR3 reads CASTAGGRAYNEQFF. The CDR3 coding sequence is TGTGCCAGCACCGCTGGGGGGAGGGCCTACAATGAGCAGTTCTTC. The rearrangement uses TRBV11-3 and TRBJ2-1; TRBD2 matches 7 bases. The CDR3 has 15 amino acids. The junction had 8 bases not matched to a gene; V was cut back by 7 bases and J by 2 bases. Germline assignment: CDR1 SGHNT and CDR2 YENEEA.

The chain uses TRBV7-9 and TRBJ2-4; possibly TRBD1 for D (5 bases). Germline CDR1 and CDR2: SEHNR and FQNEAQ (reference sequence). This CDR3 spans 16 amino acids. V was pared by 3 bases and J by 2 bases, with 14 bases between. The DNA of the CDR3 is TGTGCCAGCAGCTTGCCCACTCAGGGCCCCAAAAACATTCAGTACTTC. Translated: CASSLPTQGPKNIQYF.

Details on this clone: Germline and junction disagree at one end, which may indicate a read error. The chain carries TRBV4-1 and TRBJ2-2, with D perhaps matching TRBD2 (5 bases). Germline V gene lookup returns CDR1 MGHRA and CDR2 YSYEKL. This CDR3 has 14 amino acids. DNA of the CDR3: TGCGCCAGCACCCAAGCGGCGAACACCGGGGAGCTGTTTTTT. It is translated as CASTQAANTGELFF.

This clone appeared a single time. This chain links TRBV5-1 with TRBJ2-7; D gene unclear. V lost 3 bases to trimming and J lost 6 bases, with 10 bases between them. The CDR3 length is 12 residues. The germline V gene encodes CDR1 SGHRS and CDR2 YFSETQ. This chain's CDR3 is CASSWASSEQYF. CDR3 nucleotides: TGCGCCAGCAGCTGGGCCAGTAGCGAGCAGTACTTC.

This clone has a single count. The CDR3 loop is CASSLAGQDKRYEQYF. Here the CDR3 DNA reads TGTGCCAGCAGCTTAGCGGGGCAAGATAAGAGATACGAGCAGTACTTC. The J gene is TRBJ2-7, the V gene TRBV7-2; D perhaps matches TRBD1 (5 bases). This CDR3 spans 16 amino acids. Germline-derived CDR1 and CDR2 are SGHTA and FQGNSA. V gave up 0 bases and J gave up 4 bases, with 16 bases separating them.

This rearrangement joins TRBV4-3 to TRBJ2-3; D might be TRBD2 (5 bases). This CDR3 region has 18 residues. Germline V gene data show CDR1 as LGHNA and CDR2 as YSLEER. The ends were cut back, 0 bases at V and 4 bases at J, with 20 bases in the middle. CDR3 in DNA: TGCGCCAGCAGCCAAGATCTGACCGGGGAGACGGGGTCAGATACGCAGTATTTT. It specifies CASSQDLTGETGSDTQYF.

CDR3: CASSDGYQETQYF. The CDR3 region has the DNA TGCGCCAGCAGCGACGGGTACCAAGAGACCCAGTACTTC. The V and J genes are TRBV5-1 and TRBJ2-5, with no clear D. The germline V gene has CDR1 SGHRS and CDR2 YFSETQ. This CDR3 has 13 residues. The germline V and J ends were trimmed by 4 bases and 0 bases, with 7 bases remaining between them.

The chain recombines TRBV7-2 with TRBJ2-3; 15 bases fit TRBD2. Germline values: CDR1 SGHTA, CDR2 FQGNSA. The CDR3 extends over 18 amino acids. Germline trimming cut 4 bases from V and 4 bases from J; bases unmatched to any gene: 9. CDR3 loop: CASSSRSGTSGRSDTQYF. CDR3 DNA sequence: TGTGCCAGCAGCTCAAGATCCGGGACTAGCGGGAGGTCAGATACGCAGTATTTT.

This clone was seen a handful of times. The rearrangement uses TRBV5-4 and TRBJ2-5; TRBD1 matches 7 bases. The DNA end is a closer match to TRBJ2-7, so the J assignment may be wrong. CDR1 is SGHNT and CDR2 is YYREEE in the germline V gene (reference sequence). CDR3 length: 13 amino acids. The CDR3 nucleotides are TGTGCCAGCAGCCCCGGGACAGTGCACGAGCAGTACTTC. This gives the protein CASSPGTVHEQYF.

V gene TRBV18 combines with J gene TRBJ1-1, with no clear D. The CDR3 has 14 residues. The germline V and J ends were trimmed by 2 bases and 3 bases, with 10 bases remaining between them. Germline V gene data show CDR1 as KGHSH and CDR2 as LQKENI. Here the CDR3 reads CASSPELEDTEAFF. The CDR3 nucleotides read TGTGCCAGCTCACCAGAATTGGAGGACACTGAAGCTTTCTTT.

V usage is TRBV4-2 and J usage is TRBJ1-2, with D perhaps matching TRBD1 (5 bases). CDR3 length: 16 residues. Deletions cut 0 bases from V and 2 bases from J, with 13 bases between. The germline gives CDR1 LGHNA, CDR2 YNFKEQ. The CDR3 bases are TGTGCCAGCAGCCAAGATCCAACAGGATCCAACTATGGCTACACCTTC. It encodes CASSQDPTGSNYGYTF.

The genes are TRBV10-3 and TRBJ2-3; the match to TRBD2 covers 11 bases. The CDR3 is 14 amino acids. Looked up from germline, CDR1 is ENHRY and CDR2 is SYGVKD. The J segment lost 5 bases and the V segment lost 11 bases, leaving 9 bases of the junction unmatched. CDR3 DNA sequence: TGTGCCGTCCTAGCGGGAGGAGGAGGAGATACGCAGTATTTT. It encodes CAVLAGGGGDTQYF.

The rearrangement joins TRBV6-5 to TRBJ2-7, with 11 nucleotides matching TRBD1. Per germline, CDR1 MNHEY and CDR2 SVGAGI. V dropped 0 bases and J dropped 1; count of bases not matched to a gene: 2. This CDR3 spans 16 amino acids. The CDR3 DNA reads as TGTGCCAGCAGTTACTCAAGGGACAGGGGGTCCTACGAGCAGTACTTC. Amino acid sequence: CASSYSRDRGSYEQYF.

Note on this clone: One end of the junction varies from germline; a read error may be responsible. The chain combines TRBV7-9 with TRBJ2-1; 8 nucleotides match TRBD2. Germline CDR1 and CDR2: SEHNR and FQNEAQ (reference sequence). This CDR3 region has 16 residues. CDR3 coding DNA: TGTTCCAGCAGCTTAACCCTCGGGACTAGCTACAATGAGCAGTTCTTC. Its translation is CSSSLTLGTSYNEQFF.

The chain employs TRBV11-2 and TRBJ2-7; 12 nucleotides align to TRBD2. V was clipped by 4 bases and J by 2 bases; unmatched bases: 3. Germline CDR1 reads SGHAT; CDR2 reads FQNNGV. The CDR3 sequence is 15 residues long. CDR3 sequence (DNA): TGTGCCAGCAGCTGGGGACTAGCGGGTGCCTACGAGCAGTACTTC. Translated, it gives CASSWGLAGAYEQYF.

This sequence joins TRBV6-5 and TRBJ2-7; a weak D match, TRBD2 (5 bases). From germline, CDR1 is MNHEY and CDR2 SVGAGI. The CDR3 spans 12 residues. Deletions cut 5 bases from V and 6 bases from J, with 11 bases between. CDR3 loop: CASSVSVSEQYF. The CDR3 coding sequence is TGTGCCAGCAGTGTTAGCGTGAGCGAGCAGTACTTC.

The CDR3 region is CASSPTETGFSIYF. Written as DNA, the CDR3 is TGTGCCAGCTCACCGACAGAAACGGGTTTCTCCATATATTTT. The rearrangement links TRBV18 to TRBJ1-3; possibly TRBD1 for D (5 bases). V gave up 3 bases and J gave up 11 bases, with 17 bases separating them. The V gene's germline CDR1 is KGHSH and CDR2 LQKENI. The CDR3 is 14 amino acids.

This clone occurred a few times. The rearrangement joins TRBV5-1 to TRBJ2-7; unclear D gene. CDR3 size: 13 residues. Trimming removed 4 bases from V and 6 bases from J, with 14 bases in between. CDR1 is SGHRS, CDR2 YFSETQ, per germline. The CDR3 nucleotides read TGCGCCAGCAGCCCACCCCCTGCGCTCGAGCAGTACTTC. Amino acid sequence: CASSPPPALEQYF.

This clone was seen a handful of times. V and J are TRBV2 and TRBJ2-7, with TRBD2 identical over 9 bases. The germline V gene encodes CDR1 SNHLY and CDR2 FYNNEI. J was trimmed by 3 bases and V by 1 base; bases with no gene match: 7. The CDR3 has 16 amino acids. CDR3 sequence reads: CASSEVRAGGHYEQYF. CDR3 nucleotide sequence: TGTGCCAGCAGTGAAGTTCGAGCGGGAGGCCACTACGAGCAGTACTTC. Supplemented by reference TRBV2 and TRBJ2-7, the full variable domain reads EPEVTQTPSHQVTQMGQEVILRCVPISNHLYFYWYRQILGQKVEFLVSFYNNEISEKSEIFDDQFSVERPDGSNFTLKIRSTKLEDSAMYFCASSEVRAGGHYEQYFGPGTRLTVT.

This clone has a handful of counts. The rearrangement links TRBV10-1 to TRBJ1-2; D unclear. The germline V gene has CDR1 WNHNN and CDR2 SYGVQD (reference sequence). V lost 8 bases and J 6 bases, leaving 19 bases between the germline ends. The CDR3 loop spans 14 amino acids. DNA of the CDR3: TGCGCCAGCGGTCCCTCCGGGTTAAGGAATGGCTACACCTTC. Its translation is CASGPSGLRNGYTF.

The gene calls are TRBV29-1 and TRBJ1-1; no firm D call. V was clipped by 0 bases and J by 11 bases, with 10 bases between them. The germline V gene has CDR1 SQVTM and CDR2 ANQGSEA. The CDR3 is 11 residues long. The CDR3 here is CSVEDQTGAFF. The CDR3 DNA reads as TGCAGCGTTGAAGATCAGACGGGTGCTTTCTTT.

The chain recombines TRBV6-6 with TRBJ2-1; 10 bases align to TRBD2. Germline values: CDR1 MNHNY, CDR2 SVGAGI (reference sequence). The CDR3 contains 15 residues. V dropped 5 bases and J dropped 3; count of bases not matched to a gene: 4. CDR3 loop: CASSRLAGDYNEQFF. The DNA of the CDR3 is TGTGCCAGCAGTAGGCTAGCGGGAGACTACAATGAGCAGTTCTTC.

The chain joins TRBV30 to TRBJ2-5; D not certain. Germline assignment: CDR1 GTSNPN and CDR2 SVGIG (reference sequence). The CDR3 has 14 residues. V was pared by 3 bases and J by 4 bases, with 15 bases between. The CDR3 region has the DNA TGTGCCTGGAGGCGCCCGGGTAGAGGAGAGACCCAGTACTTC. This gives the protein CAWRRPGRGETQYF.

J is TRBJ1-2 and V is TRBV7-3, with TRBD1 matching over 8 bases. The CDR3 runs 14 residues. V shed 6 bases, J shed 3 bases, and the junction held 6 bases outside the gene matches. Per the germline V gene, CDR1 is SGHTA and CDR2 is FQGTGA. Here the CDR3 reads CASSIDRGDYGYTF. The CDR3 DNA follows: TGTGCCAGCAGTATAGACAGGGGAGACTATGGCTACACCTTC.

The chain recombines TRBV6-1 with TRBJ2-2; 7 bases align to TRBD2. Per germline, CDR1 MNHNS and CDR2 SASEGT. Trimming took 8 bases from V and 4 from J; bases not matched to a gene: 4. The CDR3 runs to 13 residues. CDR3 amino acids: CASGASGTGELFF. The CDR3 nucleotides are TGTGCCAGCGGGGCTAGCGGCACCGGGGAGCTGTTTTTT.

The chain couples TRBV5-5 to TRBJ1-1, with 9 bases aligning to TRBD1. In germline, CDR1 is SGHKS, CDR2 YYEKEE (reference sequence). Trimming at V came to 4 bases and at J to 2 bases, leaving 6 bases not matched to a gene. The CDR3 runs 15 residues. CDR3 nucleotide sequence: TGTGCCAGCAGCCAACAGGGGGCCGATAACACTGAAGCTTTCTTT. Its protein product is CASSQQGADNTEAFF.

The CDR3: CASSIGRQGTSYGYTF. CDR3 nucleotide sequence: TGTGCCAGTAGTATAGGACGACAGGGGACTTCCTATGGCTACACCTTC. The chain recombines TRBV19 with TRBJ1-2, with 8 bases identical to TRBD1. The junction had 8 bases not matched to a gene; V was cut back by 1 base and J by 4 bases. The germline CDR1 and CDR2 sequences are LNHDA and SQIVND (reference sequence). The CDR3 covers 16 residues.

V usage is TRBV2 and J usage is TRBJ2-1; 9 positions agree with TRBD2. Per the germline V gene, CDR1 is SNHLY and CDR2 is FYNNEI. J was trimmed by 6 bases and V by 3 bases; bases with no gene match: 6. This CDR3 region has 15 residues. The CDR3 reads CASSEWASGINEQFF. CDR3 coding DNA: TGTGCCAGCAGTGAGTGGGCTAGCGGGATCAATGAGCAGTTCTTC.

The J gene is TRBJ2-6, the V gene TRBV30, with D possibly TRBD1 on 6 matching bases. V lost 0 bases and J 0 bases, leaving 15 bases between the germline ends. The CDR3 spans 18 residues. Per germline, CDR1 GTSNPN and CDR2 SVGIG (reference sequence). The DNA of the CDR3 is TGTGCCTGGAGTGTACGGGGCGGACAGTACTCTGGGGCCAACGTCCTGACTTTC. This sequence encodes CAWSVRGGQYSGANVLTF. The entire variable domain, with the rest obtained from reference TRBV30 and TRBJ2-6, is as follows: SQTIHQWPATLVQPVGSPLSLECTVEGTSNPNLYWYRQAAGRGLQLLFYSVGIGQISSEVPQNLSASRPQDRQFILSSKKLLLSDSGFYLCAWSVRGGQYSGANVLTFGAGSRLTVL.